This TCR beta chain was found in a study of cytotoxic CD8 clonotypes in ibrutinib-treated CLL. Study summary: Included were 11 relapsed/refractory and 15 treatment-naive patients, of whom 17 to 18 were IGHV unmutated.

CDR1 is SGHRS and CDR2 is YFSETQ in the germline V gene. Trimming stripped 0 bases from V and 2 bases from J, with 12 bases between. The CDR3 is made up of 16 amino acids. Overall study results and limits: The study found public clonotypes uncommon, contracting or stable on treatment.

Regarding this clone: As yet, its antigen is unknown.

Clones were read by immunoSEQ multiplex PCR, and TCRdb kept only the in-frame ones, dropping some. Of 130,000 to 150,000 clones listed, 79% are singletons. Here the sequenced sample was PBMCs, taken after 12 months of ibrutinib treatment. The V call is TRBV5-1, the J call TRBJ2-4, with D possibly being TRBD1 (6 bases). This TCR was recovered from a human donor with chronic lymphocytic leukemia. The CDR3 loop is CASSLDRVPTKNIQYF. Here the CDR3 DNA reads TGCGCCAGCAGCTTGGACAGGGTCCCTACCAAAAACATTCAGTACTTC.